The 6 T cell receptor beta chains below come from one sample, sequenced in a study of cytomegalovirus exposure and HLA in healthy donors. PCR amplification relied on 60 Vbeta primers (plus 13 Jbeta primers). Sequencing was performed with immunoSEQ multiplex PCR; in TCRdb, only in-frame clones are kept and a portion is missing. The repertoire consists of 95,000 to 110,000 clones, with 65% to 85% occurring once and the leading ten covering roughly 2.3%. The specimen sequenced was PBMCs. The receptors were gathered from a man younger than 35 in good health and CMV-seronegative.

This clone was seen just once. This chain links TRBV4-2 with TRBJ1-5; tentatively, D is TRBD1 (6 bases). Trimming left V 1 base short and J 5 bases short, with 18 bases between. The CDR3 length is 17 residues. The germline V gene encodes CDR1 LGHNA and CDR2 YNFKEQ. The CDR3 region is CASSQVAGGPTDQPQHF. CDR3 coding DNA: TGTGCCAGCAGCCAAGTAGCGGGGGGGCCCACGGATCAGCCCCAGCATTTT.

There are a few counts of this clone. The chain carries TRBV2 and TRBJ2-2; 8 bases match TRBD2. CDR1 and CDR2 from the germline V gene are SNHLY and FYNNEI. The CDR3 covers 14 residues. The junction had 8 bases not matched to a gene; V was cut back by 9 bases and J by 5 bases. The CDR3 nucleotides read TGTGCCAGTGGGGGAGCGGGGGATACCGGGGAGCTGTTTTTT. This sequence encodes CASGGAGDTGELFF.

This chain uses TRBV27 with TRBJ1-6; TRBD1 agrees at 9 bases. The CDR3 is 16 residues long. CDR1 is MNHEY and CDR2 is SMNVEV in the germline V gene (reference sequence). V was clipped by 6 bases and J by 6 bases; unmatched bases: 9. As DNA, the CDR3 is TGTGCCAGCAGACCGGGACAGGGATTTTTTAATTCACCCCTCCACTTT. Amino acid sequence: CASRPGQGFFNSPLHF.

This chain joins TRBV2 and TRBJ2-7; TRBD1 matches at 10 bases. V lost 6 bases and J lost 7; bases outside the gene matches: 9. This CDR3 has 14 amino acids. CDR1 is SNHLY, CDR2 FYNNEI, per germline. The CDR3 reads CASRPGQGTEEQYF. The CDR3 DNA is TGTGCCAGCAGACCGGGACAGGGGACGGAGGAGCAGTACTTC.

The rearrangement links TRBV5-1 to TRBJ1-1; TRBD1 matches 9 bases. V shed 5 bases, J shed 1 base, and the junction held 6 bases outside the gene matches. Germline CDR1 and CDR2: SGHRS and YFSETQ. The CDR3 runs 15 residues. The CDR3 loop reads CASSTGGNTNTEAFF. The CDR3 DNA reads TGCGCCAGCAGTACAGGGGGCAACACGAACACTGAAGCTTTCTTT.

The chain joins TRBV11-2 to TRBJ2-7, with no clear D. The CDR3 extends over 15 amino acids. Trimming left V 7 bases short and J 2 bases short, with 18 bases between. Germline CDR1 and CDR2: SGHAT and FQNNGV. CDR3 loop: CASKAGPAHTYEQYF. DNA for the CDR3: TGTGCCAGCAAGGCAGGCCCAGCCCATACCTACGAGCAGTACTTC. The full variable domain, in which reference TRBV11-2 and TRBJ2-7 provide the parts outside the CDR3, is EAGVAQSPRYKIIEKRQSVAFWCNPISGHATLYWYQQILGQGPKLLIQFQNNGVVDDSQLPKDRFSAERLKGVDSTLKIQPAKLEDSAVYLCASKAGPAHTYEQYFGPGTRLTVT.